Each of the 14 T cell receptor beta chains below was sequenced from the same sample in a study of human T cells and chemical hapten exposure. Time point defined: patch test 1, 2 weeks after DPC sensitization. Stated treatment: therapeutic diphenylcyclopropenone sensitization with weekly scalp DPC. TCRdb redid the calling of the RACE reads with MiXCR, one entry per CDR3 protein. The repertoire has around 340,000 distinct CDR3 sequences, around 6.9% of them found once; the top ten carry approximately 8.9%. The sequencing used whole blood, collected in connection with sensitization to the hapten diphenylcyclopropenone (DPC). Every receptor here comes from a woman between 18 and 30 years old with alopecia areata. Some clones in this sample may be carry-over from other donors' samples.

The V gene is TRBV7-2, the J gene TRBJ1-5, with D uncertain. The germline V gene has CDR1 SGHTA and CDR2 FQGNSA. Trimming removed 0 bases from V and 3 bases from J, with 9 bases in between. This CDR3 has 15 residues. CDR3 loop: CASSLALANNQPQHF. CDR3 bases: TGTGCCAGCAGCTTAGCGCTTGCGAACAATCAGCCCCAGCATTTT.

At least ten counts were recorded for this clonotype. The V call is TRBV29-1, the J call TRBJ2-2; either TRBD1 or TRBD2 may fit D (5 bases each). Trimming removed 2 bases at V and 2 bases at J, with 12 bases between. The length of the CDR3 is 15 residues. CDR1 is SQVTM, CDR2 ANQGSEA, per germline. CDR3 in amino acids: CSVERAGTNTGELFF. The CDR3 bases are TGCAGCGTTGAAAGGGCAGGGACCAACACCGGGGAGCTGTTTTTT.

This clonotype has at least ten counts. The chain couples TRBV27 to TRBJ1-1, with 11 bases identical to TRBD1. CDR1 and CDR2 from the germline V gene are MNHEY and SMNVEV (reference sequence). The CDR3 runs 15 residues. J gave up 5 bases and V 2 bases, and 4 bases lay outside the gene matches. CDR3 sequence reads: CASSLGDRGKTEAFF. The CDR3 DNA follows: TGTGCCAGCAGTTTAGGGGACAGGGGGAAGACTGAAGCTTTCTTT.

The genes are TRBV5-5 and TRBJ2-7; 7 bases agree with TRBD1. Per the germline V gene, CDR1 is SGHKS and CDR2 is YYEKEE (reference sequence). J was trimmed by 3 bases and V by 5 bases; bases with no gene match: 11. The CDR3 loop spans 15 amino acids. The DNA for the CDR3 is TGTGCCAGCAGTATTGAGGGGGCTATTATCTACGAGCAGTACTTC. The encoded protein is CASSIEGAIIYEQYF.

The chain joins TRBV6-2 or TRBV6-3 to TRBJ2-7; TRBD2 matches at 7 bases. J was trimmed by 2 bases and V by 5 bases; bases with no gene match: 6. The CDR3 length is 14 residues. Germline lookup yields CDR1 MNHEY and CDR2 SVGEGT. This CDR3 reads CASSTGGSAYEQYF. DNA for the CDR3: TGTGCCAGCAGTACGGGCGGGAGTGCCTACGAGCAGTACTTC.

This chain connects TRBV5-1 to TRBJ2-6; no clear D. The germline gives CDR1 SGHRS, CDR2 YFSETQ. The CDR3 covers 16 residues. Trimming removed 1 base at V and 0 bases at J, with 8 bases between. CDR3 residues: CASSLIIDSGANVLTF. CDR3 coding DNA: TGCGCCAGCAGCTTGATAATCGACTCTGGGGCCAACGTCCTGACTTTC.

The gene calls are TRBV7-2 and TRBJ1-1; perhaps TRBD1 as D (5 bases). V was shortened by 8 bases and J by 2 bases, with 18 bases between the two germline ends. The CDR3 contains 15 residues. Germline CDR1 SGHTA, CDR2 FQGNSA. The chain's CDR3 is CASQPPGPQNTEAFF. CDR3 nucleotides: TGTGCCAGCCAGCCCCCAGGGCCGCAAAACACTGAAGCTTTCTTT. The full variable domain, with the rest looked up from reference TRBV7-2 and TRBJ1-1, is GAGVSQSPSNKVTEKGKDVELRCDPISGHTALYWYRQSLGQGLEFLIYFQGNSAPDKSGLPSDRFSAERTGGSVSTLTIQRTQQEDSAVYLCASQPPGPQNTEAFFGQGTRLTVV.

This clonotype has more than one count but fewer than ten. The chain links TRBV2 to TRBJ2-1; D is undetermined. The CDR3 is 11 amino acids. Germline CDR1 reads SNHLY; CDR2 reads FYNNEI. CDR3 DNA sequence: TGTGCTAACTCCCTCCACAATGAGCAGTTCTTC. Protein product: CANSLHNEQFF.

This clonotype was seen ten or more times. This chain joins TRBV5-5 and TRBJ2-1; 8 bases line up with TRBD1. Germline CDR1 reads SGHKS; CDR2 reads YYEKEE (reference sequence). Trimming took 4 bases from V and 8 from J; bases not matched to a gene: 11. This CDR3 contains 15 residues. This CDR3 reads CASSPTRQGWDEQFF. The CDR3 nucleotides are TGTGCCAGCAGCCCGACCCGACAGGGGTGGGATGAGCAGTTCTTC.

The rearrangement links TRBV12-3 or TRBV12-4 to TRBJ2-3, with 9 bases that match TRBD2. This CDR3 has 16 residues. The V and J ends lost 5 bases and 4 bases, in that order; junction bases with no gene match: 10. CDR3 DNA: TGTGCCAGCAGTCCCCCATGGAGCGGGGGGCCAGATACGCAGTATTTT. It translates to CASSPPWSGGPDTQYF.

In its sample, this clonotype was seen a few times. This rearrangement joins TRBV5-1 to TRBJ1-1, with unresolved D. Trimming took off 1 base at V and 6 bases at J, with 19 bases between the two ends. There are 16 residues in the CDR3. Per germline, CDR1 SGHRS and CDR2 YFSETQ. CDR3 DNA: TGCGCCAGCAGCTTGCTAGTGACACCGGCGGTCGCTGAAGCTTTCTTT. Amino acids: CASSLLVTPAVAEAFF.

The chain links TRBV12-3 or TRBV12-4 to TRBJ1-1; tentative D call: TRBD1 (6 bases). The CDR3 length is 16 residues. Trimming stripped 6 bases from V and 0 bases from J, with 17 bases between. The CDR3 loop is CASRGDRGLVNTEAFF. CDR3 bases: TGTGCCAGCAGAGGGGACCGGGGGCTGGTGAACACTGAAGCTTTCTTT.

This clonotype has ten or more counts. The chain has TRBV20-1 and TRBJ2-7; 12 nucleotides line up with TRBD1. The CDR3 has 15 residues. V lost 3 bases to trimming and J lost 7 bases; unmatched junction nucleotides: 10. Germline CDR1 is DFQATT and CDR2 is SNEGSKA (reference sequence). CDR3 nucleotide sequence: TGCAGTGCTAGGGGCAGGGGACAGGGGGCCGTGGAGCAGTACTTC. Translated, it gives CSARGRGQGAVEQYF.

This clonotype has at least ten counts. This chain links TRBV4-3 with TRBJ1-6; 7 bases are a match to TRBD1. V trimming: 1 base; J trimming: 8 bases; junction bases outside the gene matches: 2. Germline values: CDR1 LGHNA, CDR2 YSLEER. The CDR3 length is 14 residues. CDR3 protein: CASSQGQGDSPLHF. The CDR3 DNA reads as TGCGCCAGCAGCCAAGGACAGGGAGATTCACCCCTCCACTTT.